One and the same sample provided the 6 T cell receptor beta chains below, sequenced in a study of shared clonotypes between healthy human individuals. Produced via immunoSEQ multiplex PCR; TCRdb's table is partial and in-frame only. This table has approximately 2.5 million clones, over 85% appearing once. The sample was naive CD4+ T cells sorted from blood. Specified subset: CD45RA+ positively selected. All receptors come from a man younger than 30 in good health.

The chain employs TRBV28 and TRBJ2-4, with a weak D call TRBD1 (6 bases). The CDR3 totals 14 residues. CDR1 and CDR2 (germline): MDHEN, SYDVKM. V was cut by 7 bases and J by 0 bases, with 10 bases left in between. CDR3 sequence reads: CASTQQGAKNIQYF. CDR3 DNA: TGTGCCAGCACCCAACAGGGAGCCAAAAACATTCAGTACTTC.

The chain is built from TRBV11-2 and TRBJ2-2; D perhaps matches TRBD2 (5 bases). Trimming took off 3 bases at V and 7 bases at J, with 18 bases between the two ends. This CDR3 region has 16 residues. Germline V lookup: CDR1 SGHAT, CDR2 FQNNGV. CDR3 residues: CASSFPIPRGYGELFF. CDR3 nucleotides: TGTGCCAGCAGCTTCCCCATTCCCCGAGGGTACGGGGAGCTGTTTTTT.

The rearrangement uses TRBV28 and TRBJ2-6; D is unclear. Germline V gene sequence: CDR1 MDHEN, CDR2 SYDVKM. V was cut by 0 bases and J by 0 bases, with 6 bases left in between. This CDR3 has 16 amino acids. The CDR3 is CASSLWASSGANVLTF. The CDR3 nucleotides are TGTGCCAGCAGTTTATGGGCCAGCTCTGGGGCCAACGTCCTGACTTTC.

The CDR3 spells CASVERASGNTIYF. The CDR3, as DNA: TGTGCCAGCGTCGAAAGGGCCTCTGGAAACACCATATATTTT. The chain uses TRBV6-1 and TRBJ1-3; no firm D call. Germline V gene lookup returns CDR1 MNHNS and CDR2 SASEGT. V lost 8 bases and J 0 bases, leaving 11 bases between the germline ends. CDR3 length equals 14 residues.

The rearrangement joins TRBV7-2 to TRBJ2-7, with 8 nucleotides matching TRBD2. CDR1 SGHTA and CDR2 FQGNSA come from the germline V gene. Trimming at V came to 1 base and at J to 1 base, leaving 12 bases not matched to a gene. CDR3 length: 18 amino acids. Here the CDR3 DNA reads TGTGCCAGCAGCTTAGGATGGTGGGGAGCGGGAGTTTCCTACGAGCAGTACTTC. Its protein is CASSLGWWGAGVSYEQYF.

Only one count was recorded for this clone. This sequence joins TRBV19 and TRBJ1-6; weak D call: TRBD1 (6 bases). Germline lookup yields CDR1 LNHDA and CDR2 SQIVND (reference sequence). Trimming cost V 5 bases and J 5 bases, with 16 bases left between them. The CDR3 consists of 16 residues. CDR3 DNA: TGTGCCAGTAGTCCCAGTCTGGGGACAAATAATTCACCCCTCCACTTT. It specifies CASSPSLGTNNSPLHF.